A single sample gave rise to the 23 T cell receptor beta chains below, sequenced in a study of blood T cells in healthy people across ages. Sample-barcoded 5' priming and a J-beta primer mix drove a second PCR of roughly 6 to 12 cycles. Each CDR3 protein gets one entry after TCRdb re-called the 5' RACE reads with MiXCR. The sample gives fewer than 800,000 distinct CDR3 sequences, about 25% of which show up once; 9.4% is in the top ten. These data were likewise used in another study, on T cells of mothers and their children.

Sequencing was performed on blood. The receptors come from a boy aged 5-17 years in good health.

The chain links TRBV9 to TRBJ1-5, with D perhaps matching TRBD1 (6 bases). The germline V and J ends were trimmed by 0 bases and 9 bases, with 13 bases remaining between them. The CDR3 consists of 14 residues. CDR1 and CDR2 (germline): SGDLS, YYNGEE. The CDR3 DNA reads TGTGCCAGCAGCGTAGCAGGGGCGGATCGGCCCCAGCATTTT. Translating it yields CASSVAGADRPQHF.

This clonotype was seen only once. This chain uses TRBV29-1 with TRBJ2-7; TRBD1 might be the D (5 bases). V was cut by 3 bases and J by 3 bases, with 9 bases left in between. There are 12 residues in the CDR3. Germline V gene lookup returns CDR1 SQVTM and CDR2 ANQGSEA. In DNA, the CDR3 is TGCAGCGTTGATGACAGCAGCTACGAGCAGTACTTC. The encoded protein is CSVDDSSYEQYF.

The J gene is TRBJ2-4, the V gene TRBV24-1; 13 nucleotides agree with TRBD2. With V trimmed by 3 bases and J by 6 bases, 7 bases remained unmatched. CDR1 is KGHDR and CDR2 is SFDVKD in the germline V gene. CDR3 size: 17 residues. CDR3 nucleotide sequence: TGTGCCACCAGTGATGGAGGGACTAGCGGGAAAAGAAACATTCAGTACTTC. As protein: CATSDGGTSGKRNIQYF.

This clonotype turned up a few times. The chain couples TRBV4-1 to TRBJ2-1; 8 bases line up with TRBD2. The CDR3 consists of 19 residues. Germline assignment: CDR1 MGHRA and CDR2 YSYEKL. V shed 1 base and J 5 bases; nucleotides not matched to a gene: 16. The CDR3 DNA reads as TGCGCCAGCAGCCAAGGTTTTAGGGTGGAGCGGGGGCCTGACAATGAGCAGTTCTTC. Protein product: CASSQGFRVERGPDNEQFF.

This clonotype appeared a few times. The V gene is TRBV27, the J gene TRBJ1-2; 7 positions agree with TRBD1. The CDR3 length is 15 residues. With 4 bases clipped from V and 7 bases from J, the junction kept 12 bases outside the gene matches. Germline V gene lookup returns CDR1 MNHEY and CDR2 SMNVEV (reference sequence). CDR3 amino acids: CASSWYQTTGPGYTF. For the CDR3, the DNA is TGTGCCAGCAGTTGGTATCAAACGACAGGGCCTGGCTACACCTTC.

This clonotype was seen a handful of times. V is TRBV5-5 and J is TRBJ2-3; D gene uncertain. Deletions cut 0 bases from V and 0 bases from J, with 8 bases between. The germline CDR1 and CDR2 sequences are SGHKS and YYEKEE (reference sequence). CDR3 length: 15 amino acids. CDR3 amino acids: CASSLDMRSTDTQYF. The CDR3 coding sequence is TGTGCCAGCAGCTTGGATATGCGGAGCACAGATACGCAGTATTTT.

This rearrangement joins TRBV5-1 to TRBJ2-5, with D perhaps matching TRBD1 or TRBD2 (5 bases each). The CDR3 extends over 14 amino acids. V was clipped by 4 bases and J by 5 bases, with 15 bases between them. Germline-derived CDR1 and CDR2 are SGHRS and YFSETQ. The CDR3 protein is CASSPDGDGETQYF. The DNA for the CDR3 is TGCGCCAGCAGCCCCGACGGGGACGGCGAGACCCAGTACTTC. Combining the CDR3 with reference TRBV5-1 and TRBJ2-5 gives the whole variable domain KAGVTQTPRYLIKTRGQQVTLSCSPISGHRSVSWYQQTPGQGLQFLFEYFSETQRNKGNFPGRFSGRQFSNSRSEMNVSTLELGDSALYLCASSPDGDGETQYFGPGTRLLVL.

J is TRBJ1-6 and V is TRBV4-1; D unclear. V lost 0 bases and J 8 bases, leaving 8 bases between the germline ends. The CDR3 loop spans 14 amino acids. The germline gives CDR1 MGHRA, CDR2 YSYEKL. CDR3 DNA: TGCGCCAGCAGCCAAGACTCGACCTATTCACCCCTCCACTTT. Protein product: CASSQDSTYSPLHF.

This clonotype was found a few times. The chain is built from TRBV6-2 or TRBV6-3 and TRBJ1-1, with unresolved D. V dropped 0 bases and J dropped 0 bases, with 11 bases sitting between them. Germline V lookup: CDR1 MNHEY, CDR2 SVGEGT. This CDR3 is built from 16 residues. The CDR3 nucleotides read TGTGCCAGCAGTTACTCGAGCGGAGACATGAACACTGAAGCTTTCTTT. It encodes CASSYSSGDMNTEAFF.

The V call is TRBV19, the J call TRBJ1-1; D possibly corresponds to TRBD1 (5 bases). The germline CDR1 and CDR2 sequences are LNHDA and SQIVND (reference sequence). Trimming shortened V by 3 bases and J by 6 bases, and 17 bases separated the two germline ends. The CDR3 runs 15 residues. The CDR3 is CASSIRAGGWPEAFF. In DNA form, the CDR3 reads TGTGCCAGTAGTATCAGGGCGGGCGGCTGGCCTGAAGCTTTCTTT.

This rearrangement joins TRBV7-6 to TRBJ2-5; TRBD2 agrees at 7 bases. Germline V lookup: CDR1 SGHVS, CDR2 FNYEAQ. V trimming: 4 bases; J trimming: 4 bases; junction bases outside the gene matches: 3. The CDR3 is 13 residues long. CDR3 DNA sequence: TGTGCCAGCAGCTGGTCGGGGGGAGAGACCCAGTACTTC. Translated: CASSWSGGETQYF.

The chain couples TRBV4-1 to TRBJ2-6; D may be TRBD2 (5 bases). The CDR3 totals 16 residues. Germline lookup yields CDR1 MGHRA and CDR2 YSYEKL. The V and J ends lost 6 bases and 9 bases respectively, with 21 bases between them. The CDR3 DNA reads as TGCGCCAGCAGTCGGAACTCCGGGGTAGAGGGCAACGTCCTGACTTTC. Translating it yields CASSRNSGVEGNVLTF.

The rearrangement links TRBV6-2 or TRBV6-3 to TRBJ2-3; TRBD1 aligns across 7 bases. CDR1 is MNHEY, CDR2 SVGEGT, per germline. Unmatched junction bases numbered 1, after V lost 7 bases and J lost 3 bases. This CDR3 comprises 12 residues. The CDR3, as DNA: TGTGCCAGCAACAGGGGAACAGATACGCAGTATTTT. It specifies CASNRGTDTQYF.

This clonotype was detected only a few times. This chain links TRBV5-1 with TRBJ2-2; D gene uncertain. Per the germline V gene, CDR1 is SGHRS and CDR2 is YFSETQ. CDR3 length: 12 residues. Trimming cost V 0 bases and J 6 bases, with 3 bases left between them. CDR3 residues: CASSLEPGELFF. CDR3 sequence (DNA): TGCGCCAGCAGCTTGGAGCCCGGGGAGCTGTTTTTT.

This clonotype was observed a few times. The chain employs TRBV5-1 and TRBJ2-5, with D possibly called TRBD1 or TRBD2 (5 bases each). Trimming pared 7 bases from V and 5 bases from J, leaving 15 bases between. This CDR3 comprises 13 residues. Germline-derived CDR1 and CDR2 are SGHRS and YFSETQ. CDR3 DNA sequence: TGCGCCAGCCGACAGCCCAGGGAGGAGACCCAGTACTTC. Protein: CASRQPREETQYF.

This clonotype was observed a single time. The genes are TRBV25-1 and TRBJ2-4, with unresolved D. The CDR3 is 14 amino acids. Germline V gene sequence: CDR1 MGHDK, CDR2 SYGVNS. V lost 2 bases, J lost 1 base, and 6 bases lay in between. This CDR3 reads CASSEEGAKNIQYF. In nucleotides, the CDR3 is TGTGCCAGCAGTGAAGAAGGTGCCAAAAACATTCAGTACTTC. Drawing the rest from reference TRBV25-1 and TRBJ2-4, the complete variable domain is EADIYQTPRYLVIGTGKKITLECSQTMGHDKMYWYQQDPGMELHLIHYSYGVNSTEKGDLSSESTVSRIRTEHFPLTLESARPSHTSQYLCASSEEGAKNIQYFGAGTRLSVL.

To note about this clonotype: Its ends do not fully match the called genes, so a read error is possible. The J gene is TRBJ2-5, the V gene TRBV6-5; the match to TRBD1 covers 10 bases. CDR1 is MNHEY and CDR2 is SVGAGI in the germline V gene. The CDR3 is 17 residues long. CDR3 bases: TGTGCCAGTAGTTACGCCGGGACAGGGGAGGGGCAAGAGACCCAGTACTTC. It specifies CASSYAGTGEGQETQYF.

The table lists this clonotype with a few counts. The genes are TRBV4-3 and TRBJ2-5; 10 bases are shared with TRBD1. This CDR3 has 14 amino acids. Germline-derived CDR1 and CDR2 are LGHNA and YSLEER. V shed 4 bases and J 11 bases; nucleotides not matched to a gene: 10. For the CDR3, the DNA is TGCGCCAGCAGCCGAGAGACAGGGGGCTGGGAGCAGTACTTC. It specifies CASSRETGGWEQYF.

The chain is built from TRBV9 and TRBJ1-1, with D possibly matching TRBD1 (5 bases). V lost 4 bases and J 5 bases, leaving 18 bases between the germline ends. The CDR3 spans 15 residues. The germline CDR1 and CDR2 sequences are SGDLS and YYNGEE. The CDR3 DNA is TGTGCCAGCAGCCAAGAGGCGGGGGACTTGACTGAAGCTTTCTTT. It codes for CASSQEAGDLTEAFF.

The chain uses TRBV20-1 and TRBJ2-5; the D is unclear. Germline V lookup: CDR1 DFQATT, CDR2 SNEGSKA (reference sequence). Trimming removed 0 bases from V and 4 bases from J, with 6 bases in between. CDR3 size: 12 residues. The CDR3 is CSAREGTETQYF. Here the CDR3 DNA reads TGCAGTGCTAGAGAGGGAACAGAGACCCAGTACTTC.

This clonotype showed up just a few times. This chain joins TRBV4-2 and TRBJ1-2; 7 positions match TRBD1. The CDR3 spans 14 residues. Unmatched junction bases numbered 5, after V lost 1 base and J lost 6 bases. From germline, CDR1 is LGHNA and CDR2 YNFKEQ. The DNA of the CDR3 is TGTGCCAGCAGCCAAGTCCCGACAGGGCATGGCTACACCTTC. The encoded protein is CASSQVPTGHGYTF.

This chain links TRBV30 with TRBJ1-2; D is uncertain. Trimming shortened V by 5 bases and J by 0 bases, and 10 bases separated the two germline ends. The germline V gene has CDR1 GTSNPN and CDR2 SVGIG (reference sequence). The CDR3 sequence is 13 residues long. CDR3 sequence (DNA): TGTGCCTGGGCTCAACGAGCTAACTATGGCTACACCTTC. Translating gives CAWAQRANYGYTF.

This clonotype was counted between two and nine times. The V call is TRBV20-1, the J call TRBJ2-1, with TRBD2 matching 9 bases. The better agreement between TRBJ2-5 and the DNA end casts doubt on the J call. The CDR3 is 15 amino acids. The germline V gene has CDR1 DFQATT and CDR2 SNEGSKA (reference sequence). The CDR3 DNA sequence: TGCAGTGCTAGTGACGGCGGGGGGGCGTTGGAGACCCAGTACTTC. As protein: CSASDGGGALETQYF.